This note documents a single T cell receptor (beta chain) sequence. Additional DNA sequences in this sample encode the identical CDR3. In the authors' workflow: Amplifying reference gene primers gave estimates of nucleated cell counts. The assay was immunoSEQ multiplex PCR, and TCRdb's table has in-frame clones only and misses some. V, J and clone size derive from that table, while D and trimming were established from the DNA sequence. The table includes around 400,000 clones, about 90% detected once. Germline assignment: CDR1 SGHRS and CDR2 YFSETQ. V was clipped by 0 bases and J by 4 bases, with 10 bases between them. CDR3 length: 14 amino acids. This entry belongs to a study of blood T cell repertoires in COVID-19. Overall study context: T cells, B-cell-depleted T cells, or PBMCs supplied cDNA or gDNA.

The receptor was isolated from a woman aged 60-70 years with COVID-19, enrolled during active disease. The source material was peripheral blood. This chain links TRBV5-1 with TRBJ1-1; D not certain. The CDR3 region has the DNA TGCGCCAGCAGCTTGGGAACTGGGAGCACTGAAGCTTTCTTT. It encodes CASSLGTGSTEAFF.